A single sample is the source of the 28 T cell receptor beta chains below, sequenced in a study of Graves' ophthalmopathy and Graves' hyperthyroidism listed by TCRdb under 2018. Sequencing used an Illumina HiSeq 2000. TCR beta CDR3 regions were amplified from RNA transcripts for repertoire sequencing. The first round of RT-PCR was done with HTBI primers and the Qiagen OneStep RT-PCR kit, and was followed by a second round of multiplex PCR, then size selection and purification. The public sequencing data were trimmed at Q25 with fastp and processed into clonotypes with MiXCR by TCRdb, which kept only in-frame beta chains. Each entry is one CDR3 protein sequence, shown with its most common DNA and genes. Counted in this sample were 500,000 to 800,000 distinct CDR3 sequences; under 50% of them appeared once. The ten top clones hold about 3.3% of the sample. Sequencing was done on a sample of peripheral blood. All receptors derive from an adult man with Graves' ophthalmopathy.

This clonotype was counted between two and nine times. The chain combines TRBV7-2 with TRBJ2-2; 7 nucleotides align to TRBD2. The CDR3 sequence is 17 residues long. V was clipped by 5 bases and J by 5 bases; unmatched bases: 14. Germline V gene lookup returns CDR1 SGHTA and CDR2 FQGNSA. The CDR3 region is CASSLERLAAVTGELFF. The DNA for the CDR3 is TGTGCCAGCAGCCTGGAGAGGCTAGCGGCTGTTACCGGGGAGCTGTTTTTT.

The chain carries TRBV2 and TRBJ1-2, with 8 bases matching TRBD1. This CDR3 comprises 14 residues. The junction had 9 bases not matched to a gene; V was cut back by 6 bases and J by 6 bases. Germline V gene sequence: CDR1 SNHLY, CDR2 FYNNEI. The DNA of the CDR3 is TGTGCCAGCAGCCCCCGGGGACAGGTGCATGGCTACACCTTC. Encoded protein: CASSPRGQVHGYTF. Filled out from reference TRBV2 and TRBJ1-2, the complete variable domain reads EPEVTQTPSHQVTQMGQEVILRCVPISNHLYFYWYRQILGQKVEFLVSFYNNEISEKSEIFDDQFSVERPDGSNFTLKIRSTKLEDSAMYFCASSPRGQVHGYTFGSGTRLTVV.

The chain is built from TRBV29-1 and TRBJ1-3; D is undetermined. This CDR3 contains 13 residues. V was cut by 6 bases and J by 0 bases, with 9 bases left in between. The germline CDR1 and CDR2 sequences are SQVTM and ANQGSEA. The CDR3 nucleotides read TGCAGCGTAGGTAGCCACTCTGGAAACACCATATATTTT. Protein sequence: CSVGSHSGNTIYF.

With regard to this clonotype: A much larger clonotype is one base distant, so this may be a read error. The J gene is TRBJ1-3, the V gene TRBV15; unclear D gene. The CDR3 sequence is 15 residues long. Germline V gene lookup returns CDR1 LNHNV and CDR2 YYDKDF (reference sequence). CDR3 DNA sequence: TGTGCCACCAGCAGATCCCGGGCGGCTGGAAACGCCATATATTTT. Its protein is CATSRSRAAGNAIYF. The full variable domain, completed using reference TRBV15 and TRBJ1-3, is DAMVIQNPRYQVTQFGKPVTLSCSQTLNHNVMYWYQQKSSQAPKLLFHYYDKDFNNEADTPDNFQSRRPNTSFCFLDIRSPGLGDTAMYLCATSRSRAAGNAIYFGEGSWLTVV.

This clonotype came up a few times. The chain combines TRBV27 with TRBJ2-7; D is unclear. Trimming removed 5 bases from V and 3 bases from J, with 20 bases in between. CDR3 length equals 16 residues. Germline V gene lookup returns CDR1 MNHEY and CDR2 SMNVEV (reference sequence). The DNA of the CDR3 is TGTGCCAGCAGTCCTATAATGGGGATGGAGTACTACGAGCAGTACTTC. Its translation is CASSPIMGMEYYEQYF.

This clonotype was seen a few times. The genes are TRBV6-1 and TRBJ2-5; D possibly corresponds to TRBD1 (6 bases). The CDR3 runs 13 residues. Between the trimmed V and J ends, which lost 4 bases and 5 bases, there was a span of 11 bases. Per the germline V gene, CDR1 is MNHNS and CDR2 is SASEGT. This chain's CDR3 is CASSGAGVETQYF. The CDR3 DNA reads TGTGCCAGCAGTGGGGCAGGGGTTGAGACCCAGTACTTC.

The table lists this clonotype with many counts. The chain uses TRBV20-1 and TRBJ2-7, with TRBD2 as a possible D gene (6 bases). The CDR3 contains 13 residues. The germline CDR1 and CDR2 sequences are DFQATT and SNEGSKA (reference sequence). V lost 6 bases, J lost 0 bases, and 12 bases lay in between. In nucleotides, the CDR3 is TGCAGTGCCCACATGGGGGGCTCCTACGAGCAGTACTTC. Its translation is CSAHMGGSYEQYF.

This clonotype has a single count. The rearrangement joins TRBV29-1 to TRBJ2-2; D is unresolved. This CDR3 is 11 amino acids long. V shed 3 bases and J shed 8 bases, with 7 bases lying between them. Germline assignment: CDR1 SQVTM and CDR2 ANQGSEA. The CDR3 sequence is CSVDPRGELFF. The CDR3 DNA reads TGCAGCGTTGACCCGAGGGGGGAGCTGTTTTTT.

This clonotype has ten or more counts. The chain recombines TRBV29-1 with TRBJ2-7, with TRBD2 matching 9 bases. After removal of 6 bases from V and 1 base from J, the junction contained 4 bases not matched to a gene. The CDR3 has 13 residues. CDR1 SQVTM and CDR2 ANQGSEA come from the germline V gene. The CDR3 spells CSVRLADSYEQYF. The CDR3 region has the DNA TGCAGCGTAAGACTAGCGGATTCCTACGAGCAGTACTTC.

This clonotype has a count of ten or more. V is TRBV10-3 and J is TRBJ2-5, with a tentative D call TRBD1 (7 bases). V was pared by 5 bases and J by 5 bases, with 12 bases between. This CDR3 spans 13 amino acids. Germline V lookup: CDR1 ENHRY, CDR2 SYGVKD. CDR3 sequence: CAISPTGRETQYF. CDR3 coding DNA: TGTGCCATCAGTCCGACAGGGAGGGAGACCCAGTACTTC.

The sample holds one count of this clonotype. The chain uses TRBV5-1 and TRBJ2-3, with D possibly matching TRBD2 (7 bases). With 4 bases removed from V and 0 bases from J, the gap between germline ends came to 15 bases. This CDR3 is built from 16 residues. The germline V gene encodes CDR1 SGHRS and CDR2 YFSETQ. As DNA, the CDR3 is TGCGCCAGCAGCCAGGGGAGCGGGACTAGCACAGATACGCAGTATTTT. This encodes CASSQGSGTSTDTQYF. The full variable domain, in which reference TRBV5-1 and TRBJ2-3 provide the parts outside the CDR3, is KAGVTQTPRYLIKTRGQQVTLSCSPISGHRSVSWYQQTPGQGLQFLFEYFSETQRNKGNFPGRFSGRQFSNSRSEMNVSTLELGDSALYLCASSQGSGTSTDTQYFGPGTRLTVL.

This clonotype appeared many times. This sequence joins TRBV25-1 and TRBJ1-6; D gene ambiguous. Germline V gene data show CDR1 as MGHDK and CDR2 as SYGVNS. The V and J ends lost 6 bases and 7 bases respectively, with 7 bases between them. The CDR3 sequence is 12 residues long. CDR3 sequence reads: CASRSPNSPLHF. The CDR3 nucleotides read TGTGCCAGCAGGTCACCGAATTCACCCCTCCACTTT.

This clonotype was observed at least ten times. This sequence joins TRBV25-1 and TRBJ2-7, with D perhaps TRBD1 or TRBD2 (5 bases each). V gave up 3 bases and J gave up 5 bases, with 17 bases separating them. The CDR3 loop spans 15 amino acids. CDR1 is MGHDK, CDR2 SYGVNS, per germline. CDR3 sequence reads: CASSDLSGTRDEQYF. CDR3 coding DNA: TGTGCCAGCAGTGATTTATCCGGGACCCGGGACGAGCAGTACTTC.

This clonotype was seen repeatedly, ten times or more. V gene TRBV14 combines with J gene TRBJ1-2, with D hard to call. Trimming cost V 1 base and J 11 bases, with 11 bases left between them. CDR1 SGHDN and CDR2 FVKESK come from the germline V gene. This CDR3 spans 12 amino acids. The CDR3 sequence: CASSQAAGDYTF. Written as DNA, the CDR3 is TGTGCCAGCAGCCAAGCCGCCGGGGATTACACCTTC.

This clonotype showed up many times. CDR3 DNA: TGTGCCAGCAGCTTCCCTGGACTGTACGAGCAGTACTTC. This sequence encodes CASSFPGLYEQYF. The rearrangement links TRBV7-9 to TRBJ2-7; D perhaps matches TRBD2 (5 bases). This CDR3 has 13 amino acids. Germline CDR1 is SEHNR and CDR2 is FQNEAQ (reference sequence). V lost 3 bases and J lost 4, with 10 bases in between.

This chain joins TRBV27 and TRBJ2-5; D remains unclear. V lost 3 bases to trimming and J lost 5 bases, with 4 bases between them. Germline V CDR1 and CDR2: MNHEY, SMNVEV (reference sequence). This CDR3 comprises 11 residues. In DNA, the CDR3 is TGTGCCAGCAGTTTCGCCGAGACCCAGTACTTC. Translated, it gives CASSFAETQYF.

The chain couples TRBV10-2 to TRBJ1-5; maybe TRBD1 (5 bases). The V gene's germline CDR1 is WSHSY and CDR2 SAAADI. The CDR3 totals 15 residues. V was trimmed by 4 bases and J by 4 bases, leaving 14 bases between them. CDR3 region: CASSGAGYGNQPQHF. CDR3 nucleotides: TGCGCCAGCAGTGGGGCAGGGTATGGAAATCAGCCCCAGCATTTT.

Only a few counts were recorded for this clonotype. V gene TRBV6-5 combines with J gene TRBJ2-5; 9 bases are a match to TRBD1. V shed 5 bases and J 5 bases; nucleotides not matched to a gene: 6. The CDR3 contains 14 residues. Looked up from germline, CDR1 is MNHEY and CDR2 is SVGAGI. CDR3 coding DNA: TGTGCCAGCAGTACTACAGGGGGCCCGGAGACCCAGTACTTC. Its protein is CASSTTGGPETQYF.

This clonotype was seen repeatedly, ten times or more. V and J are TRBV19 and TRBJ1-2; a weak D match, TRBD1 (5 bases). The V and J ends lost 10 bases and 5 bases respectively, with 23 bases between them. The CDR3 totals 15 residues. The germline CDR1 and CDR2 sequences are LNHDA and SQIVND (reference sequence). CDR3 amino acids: CATEQRKGLGYGYTF. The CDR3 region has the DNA TGTGCCACCGAGCAGAGAAAGGGACTCGGGTATGGCTACACCTTC.

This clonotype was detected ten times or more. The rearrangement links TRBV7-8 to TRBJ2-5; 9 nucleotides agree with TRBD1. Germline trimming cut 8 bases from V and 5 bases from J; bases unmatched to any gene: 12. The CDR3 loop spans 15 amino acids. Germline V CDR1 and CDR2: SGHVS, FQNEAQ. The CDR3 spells CASSPAGQGVETQYF. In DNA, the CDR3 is TGTGCCAGCTCACCTGCGGGACAGGGAGTCGAGACCCAGTACTTC.

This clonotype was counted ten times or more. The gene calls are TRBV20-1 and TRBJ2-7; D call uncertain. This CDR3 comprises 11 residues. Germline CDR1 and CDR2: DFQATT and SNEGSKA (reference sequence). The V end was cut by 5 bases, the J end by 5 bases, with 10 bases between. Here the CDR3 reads CSARPNDEQYF. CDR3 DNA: TGCAGTGCTCGGCCGAACGACGAGCAGTACTTC.

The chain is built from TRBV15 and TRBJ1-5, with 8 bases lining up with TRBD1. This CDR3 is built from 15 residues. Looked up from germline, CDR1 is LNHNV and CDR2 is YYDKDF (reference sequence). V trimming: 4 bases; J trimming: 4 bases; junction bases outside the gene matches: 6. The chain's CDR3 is CATSTATGDNQPQHF. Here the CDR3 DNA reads TGTGCCACCAGCACAGCGACAGGGGATAATCAGCCCCAGCATTTT.

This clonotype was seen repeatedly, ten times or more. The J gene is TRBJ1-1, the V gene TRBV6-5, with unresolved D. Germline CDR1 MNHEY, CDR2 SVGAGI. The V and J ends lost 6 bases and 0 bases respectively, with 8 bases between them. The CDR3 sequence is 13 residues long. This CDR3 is CASRKNMNTEAFF. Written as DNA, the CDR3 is TGTGCCAGCAGGAAAAACATGAACACTGAAGCTTTCTTT.

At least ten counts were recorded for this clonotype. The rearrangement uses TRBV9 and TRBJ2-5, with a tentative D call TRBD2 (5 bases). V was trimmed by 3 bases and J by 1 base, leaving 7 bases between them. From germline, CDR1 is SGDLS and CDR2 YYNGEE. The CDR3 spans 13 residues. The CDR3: CASSGRGQETQYF. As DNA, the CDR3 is TGTGCCAGCAGCGGCCGGGGCCAAGAGACCCAGTACTTC.

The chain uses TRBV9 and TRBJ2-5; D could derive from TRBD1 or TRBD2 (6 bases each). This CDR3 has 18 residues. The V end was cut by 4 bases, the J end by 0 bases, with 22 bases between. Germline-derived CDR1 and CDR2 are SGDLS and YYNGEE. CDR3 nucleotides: TGTGCCAGCAGCCCCGGGGGCGGAGAGCTACACTACCAAGAGACCCAGTACTTC. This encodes CASSPGGGELHYQETQYF.

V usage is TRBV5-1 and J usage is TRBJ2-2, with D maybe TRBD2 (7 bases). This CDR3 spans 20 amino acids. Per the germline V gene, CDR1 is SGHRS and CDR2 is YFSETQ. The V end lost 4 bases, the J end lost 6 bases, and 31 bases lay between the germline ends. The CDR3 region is CASSQPGETSRGQRAGELFF. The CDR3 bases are TGCGCCAGCAGCCAACCCGGTGAGACTAGCAGGGGACAAAGGGCCGGGGAGCTGTTTTTT.

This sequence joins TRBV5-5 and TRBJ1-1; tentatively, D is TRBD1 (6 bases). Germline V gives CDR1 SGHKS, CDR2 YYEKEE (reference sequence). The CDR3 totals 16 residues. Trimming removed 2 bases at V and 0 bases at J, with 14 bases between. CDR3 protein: CASSFPGTHLNTEAFF. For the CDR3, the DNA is TGTGCCAGCAGCTTTCCCGGGACACACCTGAACACTGAAGCTTTCTTT.

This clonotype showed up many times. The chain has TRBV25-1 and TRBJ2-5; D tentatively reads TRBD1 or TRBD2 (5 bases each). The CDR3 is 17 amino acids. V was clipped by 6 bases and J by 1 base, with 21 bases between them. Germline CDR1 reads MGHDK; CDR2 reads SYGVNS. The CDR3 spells CASSPSFEGMSQETQYF. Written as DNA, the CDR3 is TGTGCCAGCAGCCCCAGTTTTGAGGGGATGTCCCAAGAGACCCAGTACTTC.